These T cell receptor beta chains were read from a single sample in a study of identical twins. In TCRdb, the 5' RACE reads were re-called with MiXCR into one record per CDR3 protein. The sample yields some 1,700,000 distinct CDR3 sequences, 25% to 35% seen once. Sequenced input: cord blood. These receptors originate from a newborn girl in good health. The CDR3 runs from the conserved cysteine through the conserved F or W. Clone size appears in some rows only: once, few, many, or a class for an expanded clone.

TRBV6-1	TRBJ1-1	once	CASSDGSKAFF
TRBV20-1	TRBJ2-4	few	CSARDFRTSGSVTKNIQYF
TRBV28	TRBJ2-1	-	CASSFLSNNEQFF
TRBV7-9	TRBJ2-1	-	CASSLAIGRLAGPNEQFF
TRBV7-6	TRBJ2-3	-	CASSGWTGKRGTQYF
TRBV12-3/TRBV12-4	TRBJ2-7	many	CASSGRTSRRYEQYF
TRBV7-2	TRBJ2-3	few	CASRNTGSTWGTQYF
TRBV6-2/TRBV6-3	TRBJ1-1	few	CASSYKGGLATEAFF
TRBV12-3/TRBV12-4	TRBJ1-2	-	CASRGTGGNYGYTF
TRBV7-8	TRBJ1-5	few	CASSSKPLSNQPQHF
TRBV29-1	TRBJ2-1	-	CSVETSSGQSYNEQFF
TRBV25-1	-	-	CASSGMTSGSYEQYF
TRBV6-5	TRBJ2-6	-	CASRTPRSGANVPTF
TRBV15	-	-	CATSKTGGETQYF
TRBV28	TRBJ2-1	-	CASSEATGGAYNEQFF
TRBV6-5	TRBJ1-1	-	CASSSFRTDLMNTEAFF
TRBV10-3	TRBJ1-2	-	CAISEDQNYGYTF
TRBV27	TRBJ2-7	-	CASSLPGGEQGVYEQYF
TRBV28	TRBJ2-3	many	CASSLAGVGTDTQYF
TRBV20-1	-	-	CSARVGLAGGSYEQYF
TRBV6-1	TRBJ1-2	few	CASSRGQGGNYGYTF
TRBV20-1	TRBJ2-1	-	CSAGSWAYYNEQFF
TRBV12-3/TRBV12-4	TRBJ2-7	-	CASRGTFPYEQYF
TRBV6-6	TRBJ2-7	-	CASSYRVDSSYEQYF
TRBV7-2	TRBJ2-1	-	CASSLGLAGLRYNEQFF
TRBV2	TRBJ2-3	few	CASLTSGSRMTDTQYF
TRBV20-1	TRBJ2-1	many	CSAPGTSGSSYNEQFF
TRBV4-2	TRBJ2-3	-	CASSQDSHGGSRDTQYF
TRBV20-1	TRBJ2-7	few	CSAHGAGTYEQYF
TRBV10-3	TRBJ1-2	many	CAISEGNLYGYTF
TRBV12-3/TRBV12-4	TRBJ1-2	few	CASSARDRVDGYTF
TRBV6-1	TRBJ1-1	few	CASSEGIFSTEAFF
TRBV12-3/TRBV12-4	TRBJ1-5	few	CASIKGQLSNQPQHF
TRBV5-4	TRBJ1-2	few	CASSLAGRILYGYTF
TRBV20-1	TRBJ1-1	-	CSARDSGTTNTEAFF
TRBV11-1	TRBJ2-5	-	CASSLSGRAPYNEQYF
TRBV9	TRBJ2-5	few	CASSVRAGTEETQYF
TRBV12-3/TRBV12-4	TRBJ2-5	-	CASSFEGQSNPQETQYF
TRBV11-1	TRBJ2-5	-	CASSLDPADEQYF
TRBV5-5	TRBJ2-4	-	CASSIGLAGLAKNIQYF
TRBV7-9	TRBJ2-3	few	CASSYGLAGGQDTQYF
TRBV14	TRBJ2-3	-	CASSQDILAADTQYF
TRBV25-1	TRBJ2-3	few	CASTNHEGINTDTQYF
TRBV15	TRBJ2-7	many	CATSRDQGPYEQYF
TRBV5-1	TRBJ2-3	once	CASSFGGSYTDTQYF
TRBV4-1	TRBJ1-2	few	CASSRTPVNYGYTF
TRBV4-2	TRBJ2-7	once	CASSQARLAGEYEQSF
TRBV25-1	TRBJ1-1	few	CASSELPPGQGPEAFF
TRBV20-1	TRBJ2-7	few	CRGQGRYEQYF
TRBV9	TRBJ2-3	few	CASSVVGVSTDTQYF
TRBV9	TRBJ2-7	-	CASSVGFTYNEQYF
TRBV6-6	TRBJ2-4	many	CASRAGTGGDQNIQYF
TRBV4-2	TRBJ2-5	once	CASSQVTSRYKQYF
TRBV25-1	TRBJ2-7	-	CASSDLGQGFDEQYF
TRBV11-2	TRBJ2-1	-	CASSLVRDRAYNEQFF
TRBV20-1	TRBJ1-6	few	CSAPTGGSSYNSPLHF
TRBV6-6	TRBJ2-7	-	CASSPWVDEQYF